This T cell receptor (beta chain) was sequenced in a study of blood T cell repertoires in COVID-19. Measured with immunoSEQ multiplex PCR; TCRdb has only the in-frame clones, and not every one. Among under 250,000 clones listed, roughly 90% were seen once. The CDR3 is 17 amino acids. The V gene's germline CDR1 is MNHEY and CDR2 SVGEGT. V was pared by 1 base and J by 7 bases, with 9 bases of the junction left unmatched. The chain carries TRBV6-2 or TRBV6-3 and TRBJ2-7; TRBD2 agrees at 14 bases. The sample was peripheral blood. The sequence came from a man aged 55 to 70 with COVID-19, enrolled during active disease. Written as DNA, the CDR3 is TGTGCCAGCAGTTACTTCGGACTAGCGGGGGGCCCTCGGGAGCAGTACTTC. It specifies CASSYFGLAGGPREQYF.